A selection of T cell receptor beta chains follows, all from one sample in a study of CD8 T cells in Susac syndrome. TCRdb re-analysed the immunoSEQ multiplex PCR reads in MiXCR, keeping a single row per CDR3 protein. Here the sample spans 150,000 or so distinct CDR3 sequences, roughly 94% being singletons. Material for sequencing was CD8+ T cells from PBMCs. The receptors were gathered from a human donor with multiple sclerosis. CDR3s include the opening cysteine and the closing phenylalanine or tryptophan. A D gene is named only where the DNA matches it firmly. Rows give clone size only sometimes, using once, few, many, or a class for an expanded clone.

TRBV12-5	NA	TRBJ2-3	NA	CASGTAIASLADTQYF	TGTGCTAGTGGTACCGCCATCGCAAGTTTAGCAGATACGCAGTATTTT
TRBV13	NA	TRBJ2-2	NA	CASSLGTLRELFF	TGTGCCAGCAGCTTGGGGACACTCCGGGAGCTGTTTTTT
TRBV5-1	NA	TRBJ2-3	NA	CASSLGGPRNF	TGCGCCAGCAGCTTGGGAGGGCCCCGGAATTTT
TRBV11-3	NA	TRBJ2-1	NA	CASSFGRYNEQFF	TGTGCCAGCAGCTTCGGGCGTTACAATGAGCAGTTCTTC
TRBV25-1	TRBD2	TRBJ2-7	NA	CASSGGGKEQYF	TGTGCCAGCAGTGGCGGGGGAAAGGAGCAGTACTTC
TRBV20-1	NA	TRBJ2-1	NA	CSARDRGNEQFF	TGCAGTGCTAGAGATCGGGGCAATGAGCAGTTCTTC
TRBV25-1	NA	TRBJ2-5	few	CASSGGGETQYF	TGTGCCAGCAGTGGGGGAGGAGAGACCCAGTACTTC
TRBV5-1	NA	TRBJ2-6	once	CASSLAGAGANVLTF	TGCGCCAGCAGCTTGGCGGGTGCTGGGGCCAACGTCCTGACTTTC
TRBV6-4	NA	TRBJ1-1	NA	CASSDSRTMEAFF	TGTGCCAGCAGTGACTCGAGGACCATGGAAGCTTTCTTT
TRBV6-6	NA	TRBJ2-7	NA	CASSYSSADFYEQYF	TGTGCCAGCAGTTACTCCTCAGCGGACTTCTACGAGCAGTACTTC
TRBV27	NA	TRBJ1-5	few	CASSLRGGQPQHF	TGTGCCAGCAGTTTACGCGGGGGCCAGCCCCAGCATTTT
TRBV6-5	NA	TRBJ2-7	once	CASSYDRISYEQYF	TGTGCCAGCAGTTACGACAGAATTTCCTACGAGCAGTACTTC
TRBV30	NA	TRBJ2-5	NA	CAARSRGIETQYF	TGTGCTGCACGGAGCCGGGGAATAGAGACCCAGTACTTC
TRBV24-1	NA	TRBJ1-4	NA	CATSGGGINEKLFF	TGTGCCACCAGTGGGGGGGGCATCAACGAAAAACTGTTTTTT
TRBV7-6	NA	TRBJ1-4	NA	CASSLAQGSPNRGEKLFF	TGTGCCAGCAGCTTAGCGCAGGGGTCGCCGAATCGGGGTGAAAAACTGTTTTTT
TRBV20-1	TRBD1	TRBJ2-1	NA	CSALGQADYNEQFF	TGCAGTGCCCTGGGACAGGCTGACTACAATGAGCAGTTCTTC